The 30 T cell receptor delta chains listed next were all sequenced from one sample in a study of gamma delta lymphoproliferative disorders and STAT genes. Genomic DNA from isolated PBMCs served as the sequencing template. With CATT, TCRdb re-called clones from the multiplex PCR reads. The data contain around 3,100 delta-chain clones, 0.85% to 1.3% of them singletons. Input material: blood. The receptors stem from a human donor in good health.

For this clone: This DNA translates differently at residue 16 from the TCRdb protein, which is that of a much larger clone; a read error is likely, and the protein shown is the DNA's own translation. The chain links TRDV1 to TRDJ1; 9 nucleotides line up with TRDD3. Per the germline V gene, CDR1 is TSWWSYY and CDR2 is QGS. The CDR3 contains 19 residues. The CDR3 DNA follows: TGTGCTCTTGGGGAAAGTCCTCCCCCTGTACTGGGGGACACCGATAGACTCATCTTT. Its translation: CALGESPPPVLGDTDRLIF.

This clone has a handful of counts. The protein recorded in TCRdb matches a much larger clone and deviates from this DNA's translation at residue 17, suggesting a read error; the protein here is obtained by translating the DNA. The CDR3 reads CACDTPDTQRSWDTRQIFF. CDR3 coding DNA: TGTGCCTGTGACACCCCGGATACGCAAAGGTCCTGGGACACCCGACAGATATTTTTC. The rearrangement uses TRDV2 and TRDJ3; 7 nucleotides agree with TRDD3. The CDR3 loop spans 19 amino acids. Germline values: CDR1 GEAIGNYY, CDR2 EKD.

This clone came up a few times. A single base is all that separates this from a far larger clone, so a read error is likely. V and J are TRDV2 and TRDJ1; a weak D match, TRDD3 (6 bases). Germline V lookup: CDR1 GEAIGNYY, CDR2 EKD. The ends were cut back, 0 bases at V and 0 bases at J, with 13 bases in the middle. The CDR3 totals 16 residues. CDR3 amino acids: CACDTLPGEYTDKLIF. As DNA, the CDR3 is TGTGCCTGTGACACCTTACCGGGGGAATACACCGATAAACTCATCTTT.

This clone was counted between two and nine times. Since a far larger clone is one base different, this is likely a read error. The same CDR3 is also encoded by other DNA sequences in this sample. The rearrangement links TRDV2 to TRDJ1; a weak D match, TRDD3 (5 bases). The CDR3 sequence is 14 residues long. Germline CDR1 and CDR2: GEAIGNYY and EKD. The CDR3 protein is CACDQIHYTDKLIF. The CDR3 nucleotides are TGTGCTTGTGACCAGATACATTACACCGATAAACTCATCTTT.

With regard to this clone: The TCRdb record carries a much larger clone's protein, which differs from this DNA's translation at residue 4; a read error is the likely cause, and the protein listed here is the DNA translation. The CDR3 nucleotides read TGTGCCTGTGCCACCGTCTCTCCTACGGTGGGGGATACACGCGATAAACTCATCTTT. Its translation: CACATVSPTVGDTRDKLIF. The chain joins TRDV2 to TRDJ1; 10 nucleotides agree with TRDD3. The CDR3 contains 19 residues. Germline V gene sequence: CDR1 GEAIGNYY, CDR2 EKD.

In regard to this clone: The TCRdb protein comes from a much larger clone and disagrees with this DNA's translation at residue 8, likely due to a read error; the protein given here is derived from the DNA. The J gene is TRDJ1, the V gene TRDV2, with 7 bases fitting TRDD3. The CDR3 contains 19 residues. The germline gives CDR1 GEAIGNYY, CDR2 EKD. Germline trimming cut 0 bases from V and 3 bases from J; bases unmatched to any gene: 18. CDR3 DNA sequence: TGTGCCTGTGACACCCTACTGAGGGATACAGCTGGAGTGCCCGATAAACTCATCTTT. Translated: CACDTLLRDTAGVPDKLIF.

This clone is medium-sized by share. The junction shows a germline mismatch at one end, possibly a read error. J is TRDJ1 and V is TRDV1; D gene uncertain. The CDR3 is 12 amino acids. Germline assignment: CDR1 TSWWSYY and CDR2 QGS. The CDR3 sequence: CALGEPLISLFF. Here the CDR3 DNA reads TGTGCTCTTGGGGAACCCCTCATTTCCCTCTTCTTC.

This clone showed up just a few times. This likely reflects a read error, since a far larger clone is one base away. At the DNA level, this CDR3 is encoded by other sequences in the same sample as well. The V gene is TRDV2, the J gene TRDJ1; 13 bases map to TRDD3. CDR3 size: 18 residues. Per the germline V gene, CDR1 is GEAIGNYY and CDR2 is EKD. The CDR3 sequence: CACDEVLGDTGYTDKLIF. The CDR3 DNA reads as TGTGCCTGTGACGAAGTACTGGGGGATACGGGGTACACCGATAAACTTATCTTT.

This clone was seen a handful of times. A far larger clone lies a single base away; this is likely a read error. Distinct nucleotide sequences in the sample also encode this CDR3. The gene calls are TRDV2 and TRDJ3; 10 bases match TRDD3. The CDR3 sequence is 19 residues long. The germline gives CDR1 GEAIGNYY, CDR2 EKD. CDR3 bases: TGTGCCTGTGACGGCATGGGGGATACCCCAACCTGGGATACCCGACAGATGTTTTTC. Protein: CACDGMGDTPTWDTRQMFF.

Comments on this clone: This likely reflects a read error, since a far larger clone is one base away. The sample has other DNA sequences that encode this CDR3 too. This sequence joins TRDV2 and TRDJ3; 10 positions match TRDD3. The CDR3 loop spans 19 amino acids. Looked up from germline, CDR1 is GEAIGNYY and CDR2 is EKD. V was clipped by 4 bases and J by 2 bases; unmatched bases: 10. CDR3 nucleotide sequence: TGTGCCTGTGATGGCATGGGGGATACCCCAACCTGGGACACCCGACAGATGTTTTTC. Translating it yields CACDGMGDTPTWDTRQMFF.

A word on this clone: This DNA translates differently at residue 6 from the TCRdb protein, which is that of a much larger clone; a read error is likely, and the protein shown is the DNA's own translation. The V gene is uncalled and the J gene is TRDJ2; no DNA check was done on the table's D call, TRDD3. This CDR3 contains 15 residues. CDR3 in amino acids: CSGGYRRALTAQLFF. In DNA form, the CDR3 reads TGTTCAGGGGGATACAGGAGGGCCTTGACAGCACAACTCTTCTTT.

A remark on this clone: TCRdb pairs this DNA with a much larger clone's protein that differs at residue 14, likely a read error; the protein shown was translated from the DNA. The chain links TRDV2 to TRDJ1; D ambiguous. This CDR3 region has 20 residues. V lost 0 bases and J 2 bases, leaving 27 bases between the germline ends. Germline values: CDR1 GEAIGNYY, CDR2 EKD. As DNA, the CDR3 is TGTGCCTGTGACACCGTGAGGTCAGCCGGGACCCGACGGAGGACCGATAAACTCATCTTT. It is translated as CACDTVRSAGTRRRTDKLIF.

This clone has a handful of counts. TCRdb records a much larger clone's protein for this DNA, with a difference at residue 9 that likely arises from a read error; the protein given is the translation of the DNA. The rearrangement uses TRDV2 and TRDJ1; TRDD3 might be the D (6 bases). The germline CDR1 and CDR2 sequences are GEAIGNYY and EKD. This CDR3 is 19 amino acids long. V lost 3 bases and J 1 base, leaving 26 bases between the germline ends. CDR3 residues: CACDPASRRIPSGTDKLIF. In DNA form, the CDR3 reads TGTGCCTGTGACCCAGCATCTCGGAGGATACCCTCCGGCACCGATAAACTCATCTTT.

About this clone: A read error may account for a junction end that differs from germline. Other DNA sequences from this sample encode an identical CDR3 as well. This chain connects TRDV2 to TRDJ1; 10 nucleotides match TRDD3. The CDR3 runs to 17 residues. Looked up from germline, CDR1 is GEAIGNYY and CDR2 is EKD. CDR3 amino acids: CAYDTESRTGGSDKLIF. The CDR3 nucleotides are TGTGCCTATGACACCGAGTCCCGTACTGGGGGATCCGATAAGCTCATCTTT.

The table lists this clone with a few counts. The protein held in TCRdb is that of a much larger clone and does not match this DNA's translation at residue 13, likely because of a read error; the protein shown is translated from the DNA. This sequence joins TRDV2 and TRDJ1; a possible D gene is TRDD3 (5 bases). V lost 0 bases and J lost 4, with 29 bases in between. CDR3 length equals 20 residues. From germline, CDR1 is GEAIGNYY and CDR2 EKD. The CDR3 region has the DNA TGTGCCTGTGACACCGTGTCAGGGGGCCAATTGGATGCACCACTCGATAAACTCATCTTT. Translation gives CACDTVSGGQLDAPLDKLIF.

This clone turned up a few times. This likely came from a read error, as a far larger clone is one base away. The limits of the CDR3 on the DNA are not certain, so only TCRdb's listed CDR3 is given. This CDR3 is also generated by other DNA sequences in the sample. J is TRDJ1 and V is TRAV29/DV5. From germline, CDR1 is NSMFDY and CDR2 ISSIKDK. Counting both end residues, the CDR3 totals 17 amino acids. The chain's CDR3 is CSVLLCSNHSRGVKLIF.

The sample holds a few counts of this clone. The V and J genes are TRDV2 and TRDJ1, with 12 bases identical to TRDD3. Germline assignment: CDR1 GEAIGNYY and CDR2 EKD. The CDR3 runs 16 residues. With V trimmed by 7 bases and J by 1 base, 9 bases remained unmatched. CDR3: CAWEVLGDTFTDKLIF. The CDR3 DNA sequence: TGTGCCTGGGAAGTACTGGGGGATACCTTCACCGATAAACTCATCTTT.

Ten or more counts support this clone. A far bigger clonotype differs at one base, so this is likely a read error. This chain links TRDV2 with TRDJ1; TRDD3 agrees at 7 bases. The germline gives CDR1 GEAIGNYY, CDR2 EKD. There are 14 residues in the CDR3. The CDR3 DNA reads as TGTGCCCGTGACAGTCTCGGGGGATTAATGGAACTCATCTTT. This gives the protein CARDSLGGLMELIF.

Details on this clone: This DNA translates differently at residue 6 from the TCRdb protein, which is that of a much larger clone; a read error is likely, and the protein shown is the DNA's own translation. The chain joins TRDV2 to TRDJ1; the D gene is possibly TRDD3 (6 bases). Trimming took 3 bases from V and 0 from J, leaving 19 bases between them. The CDR3 totals 17 residues. From germline, CDR1 is GEAIGNYY and CDR2 EKD. The CDR3 bases are TGTGCCTGTGACCCGGCTATGGGGGGTCGGTACACCGATAAACTCATCTTT. Translation gives CACDPAMGGRYTDKLIF.

This clone came up a few times. This DNA's translation differs at residue 3 from TCRdb's protein, which comes from a much larger clone; a read error is likely, and the protein shown is translated from the DNA. This chain uses TRDV2 with TRDJ1; 7 bases fit TRDD3. This CDR3 has 17 residues. CDR1 and CDR2 from the germline V gene are GEAIGNYY and EKD. V gave up 7 bases and J gave up 0 bases; unmatched junction bases: 16. In nucleotides, the CDR3 is TGTGCCTGGGATGGGATACTGGGGAAGGAGTACACCGATAAACTCATCTTT. It specifies CAWDGILGKEYTDKLIF.

This clone was picked up a small number of times. The junction shows a germline mismatch at one end, possibly a read error. The chain couples TRDV2 to TRDJ1; TRDD3 aligns across 8 bases. The CDR3 runs to 20 residues. CDR1 is GEAIGNYY and CDR2 is EKD in the germline V gene. The CDR3 nucleotides are TGTGCCTGTGACCTAGAACCCTCACTGAGGGATACGGGGGACACCGGTAAACTCATCTTT. This translates into CACDLEPSLRDTGDTGKLIF.

This clone has just a few counts. A far larger clone lies a single base away; this is likely a read error. Other DNA sequences from this sample encode an identical CDR3 as well. The chain employs TRDV2 and TRDJ1; 10 bases match TRDD3. Germline trimming cut 7 bases from V and 0 bases from J; bases unmatched to any gene: 16. There are 18 residues in the CDR3. The germline gives CDR1 GEAIGNYY, CDR2 EKD. The CDR3 sequence: CACDPIGGYSLDTDKLIF. The DNA of the CDR3 is TGTGCCTGCGACCCTATTGGGGGATACTCGTTGGACACCGATAAACTCATCTTT.

As concerns this clone: For this DNA, TCRdb reports the protein of a much larger clone, which diverges at residue 14, most likely from a read error; the protein presented here is translated directly from the DNA. This chain links TRDV2 with TRDJ1; maybe TRDD3 (5 bases). Trimming removed 0 bases at V and 3 bases at J, with 25 bases between. This CDR3 comprises 19 residues. Germline V gives CDR1 GEAIGNYY, CDR2 EKD. CDR3 nucleotides: TGTGCCTGTGACACCATCTCAAGGGGGTCGGACCAGAACGCCGATAAACTCATCTTT. Its translation: CACDTISRGSDQNADKLIF.

Remarks on this clone: The likely explanation is a read error, given a far larger clone one base away. At the DNA level, this CDR3 is encoded by other sequences in the same sample as well. The chain couples TRDV2 to TRDJ1, with 13 bases fitting TRDD3. CDR1 is GEAIGNYY and CDR2 is EKD in the germline V gene. The CDR3 covers 23 residues. This CDR3 is CACDTILGDTRGAGLGDTDKLIF. The CDR3, as DNA: TGTGCCTGTGACACCATACTGGGGGATACGCGGGGCGCGGGTTTAGGTGACACCGATAAGCTCATCTTT.

Judged by abundance, this clone is large. Other nucleotide sequences from this sample produce the same CDR3. This chain links TRDV2 with TRDJ1, with TRDD3 matching over 12 bases. This CDR3 spans 19 amino acids. J gave up 0 bases and V 0 bases, and 10 bases lay outside the gene matches. Germline V CDR1 and CDR2: GEAIGNYY, EKD. As DNA, the CDR3 is TGTGCCTGTGACACCATACTGGGGGATACCTCATTCGACACCGATAAACTCATCTTT. Protein: CACDTILGDTSFDTDKLIF.

Notes on this clone: TCRdb pairs this DNA with a much larger clone's protein that differs at residue 5, likely a read error; the protein shown was translated from the DNA. J is TRDJ1 and V is TRDV2, with D perhaps assigned TRDD2 or TRDD3 (5 bases each). Trimming cost V 3 bases and J 1 base, with 23 bases left between them. The CDR3 is 18 amino acids. Germline V gene data show CDR1 as GEAIGNYY and CDR2 as EKD. This CDR3 reads CACDAVAGGSLATDKLIF. The CDR3 DNA is TGTGCCTGTGACGCCGTTGCCGGGGGTTCCTTGGCCACCGATAAACTCATCTTT.

A few counts support this clone. The mismatch at residue 14 between this DNA's translation and the TCRdb protein of a much larger clone likely reflects a read error; the protein shown is translated from the DNA. The chain recombines TRDV2 with TRDJ1; 9 bases line up with TRDD3. Germline V gene data show CDR1 as GEAIGNYY and CDR2 as EKD. J lost 4 bases, V lost 3 bases, and 20 bases had no gene match. The CDR3 is made up of 19 amino acids. The CDR3 DNA is TGTGCCTGTGACTTCCTACCAACTGGGGGAGAGCCCAGAATCGATAAACTCATCTTT. Protein: CACDFLPTGGEPRIDKLIF.

This clone is medium-sized within its sample. This CDR3 is CAFCEEASYTPVGTSVGTGYNTDKLIF. The DNA for the CDR3 is TGTGCCTTTTGCGAGGAGGCTTCCTACACTCCGGTAGGTACAAGTGTGGGTACTGGGTATAACACCGATAAACTCATCTTT. The chain has TRDV3 and TRDJ1; 8 bases align to TRDD2. The CDR3 is 27 amino acids. Trimming cost V 2 bases and J 0 bases; bases outside gene matches: 44. Germline assignment: CDR1 TVYSNPD and CDR2 GDNSRS (reference sequence).

In regard to this clone: The protein TCRdb lists belongs to a much larger clone and differs from this DNA's translation at residue 15, which points to a read error; the protein shown is made from the DNA. V usage is TRDV2 and J usage is TRDJ1; D uncertain. CDR3 length: 17 amino acids. From germline, CDR1 is GEAIGNYY and CDR2 EKD. CDR3 sequence: CACDTLAGSTDTDKRIF. Here the CDR3 DNA reads TGTGCCTGTGACACGTTAGCCGGATCTACGGACACCGATAAACGCATCTTT.

This clone came up a few times. A far larger clone lies a single base away; this is likely a read error. This CDR3 is also generated by other DNA sequences in the sample. The chain employs TRDV2 and TRDJ3; 11 nucleotides match TRDD3. Germline CDR1 is GEAIGNYY and CDR2 is EKD. This CDR3 contains 19 residues. This chain's CDR3 is CACDTVLGDSSWDTRQMFF. In DNA, the CDR3 is TGCGCCTGTGACACAGTACTGGGGGATAGCTCCTGGGACACCCGACAGATGTTTTTC.